These T cell receptor beta chains were read from a single sample in a study of cytomegalovirus exposure and HLA in healthy donors. Data came from immunoSEQ multiplex PCR; TCRdb stores just in-frame clones and leaves some out. The listing contains 40,000 or so clones. Input material: PBMCs. All receptors come from a woman in her thirties in good health and CMV-seropositive. CDR3s include the opening cysteine and the closing phenylalanine or tryptophan. A D gene is named only where the DNA matches it firmly.

d_call	v_call	j_call	cdr3_aa	cdr3_nt
TRBD1	TRBV5-1	TRBJ2-7	CASSPQGASYEQYF	TGCGCCAGCAGCCCACAGGGGGCCTCCTACGAGCAGTACTTC
.	TRBV14	TRBJ1-3	CASSRQYGNTIYF	TGTGCCAGCAGCCGACAGTACGGAAACACCATATATTTT
.	TRBV28	TRBJ2-5	CASSFRLIETQYF	TGTGCCAGCAGTTTCCGGTTAATAGAGACCCAGTACTTC
.	TRBV7-2	TRBJ1-5	CASSFADRLNQPQHF	TGTGCCAGCAGCTTCGCGGACAGACTCAATCAGCCCCAGCATTTT
.	TRBV28	TRBJ2-1	CASSLGDRTYNEQFF	TGTGCCAGCAGTTTAGGAGACAGAACCTACAATGAGCAGTTCTTC
.	TRBV7-2	TRBJ1-2	CASSFLTDRRYGYTF	TGTGCCAGCAGCTTCCTTACCGACAGGCGCTATGGCTACACCTTC
.	TRBV6-5	TRBJ2-5	CASRTPDSRGTQYF	TGTGCCAGCAGGACCCCGGACTCCCGGGGGACCCAGTACTTC
TRBD1	TRBV11-2	TRBJ1-2	CASSPGTVNYGYTF	TGTGCCAGCAGCCCCGGGACAGTTAACTATGGCTACACCTTC
TRBD1	TRBV7-8	TRBJ2-2	CASTTLGRGRPGATGELFF	TGTGCCAGCACCACCCTGGGCAGGGGGCGTCCGGGGGCTACCGGGGAGCTGTTTTTT
.	TRBV6-6	TRBJ2-2	CASRFSEGNTGELFF	TGTGCCAGCAGATTTAGCGAGGGCAACACCGGGGAGCTGTTTTTT
.	TRBV6-6	TRBJ1-1	CASSYGSGLRAEAFF	TGTGCCAGCAGTTACGGTTCCGGCCTGAGGGCTGAAGCTTTCTTT
TRBD2	TRBV5-1	TRBJ2-1	CASSSGGLEQFF	TGCGCCAGCAGCTCGGGGGGGCTTGAGCAGTTCTTC
TRBD1	TRBV6-4	TRBJ2-2	CASSNSQGTSGTGELFF	TGTGCCAGCAGTAATTCACAGGGGACCTCCGGGACCGGGGAGCTGTTTTTT
.	TRBV29-1	TRBJ1-2	CSAEGGQGGYTF	TGCAGCGCCGAGGGCGGCCAAGGGGGCTACACCTTC
.	TRBV12-5	TRBJ2-5	CASGLSGLQETQYF	TGTGCTAGTGGTTTATCAGGGCTTCAAGAGACCCAGTACTTC
.	TRBV14	TRBJ1-2	CASSQERVGGYTF	TGTGCCAGCAGCCAAGAGAGGGTAGGCGGCTACACCTTC
.	TRBV19	TRBJ2-7	CASSIEYRSSYEQYF	TGTGCCAGTAGTATAGAGTACAGGAGCTCCTACGAGCAGTACTTC
TRBD1	TRBV19	TRBJ1-2	CASSTPGTGLTF	TGTGCCAGTAGTACCCCCGGGACAGGACTCACCTTC
TRBD1	TRBV10-2	TRBJ1-5	CASTSGTVLNQPQHF	TGCGCCAGCACCTCCGGGACAGTCTTAAATCAGCCCCAGCATTTT
TRBD1	TRBV10-3	TRBJ1-1	CAIRGQGSRTEAFF	TGTGCCATCAGAGGACAGGGCAGTCGTACTGAAGCTTTCTTT
.	TRBV5-4	TRBJ1-2	CASSSKTLQVGYTF	TGTGCCAGCAGCTCAAAGACACTGCAGGTTGGCTACACCTTC
.	TRBV5-4	TRBJ2-1	CASSLGAPSSYNEQFF	TGTGCCAGCAGCTTGGGCGCCCCGAGCTCCTACAATGAGCAGTTCTTC
TRBD2	TRBV10-3	TRBJ2-1	CAISSGSGGNEQFF	TGTGCCATCAGTTCGGGGAGCGGGGGGAATGAGCAGTTCTTC
.	TRBV27	TRBJ2-5	CASSLGRAGTQYF	TGTGCCAGCAGTTTAGGGCGGGCGGGGACCCAGTACTTC
.	TRBV7-9	TRBJ1-2	CASSPDSANYGYTF	TGTGCCAGCAGCCCGGACAGCGCCAACTATGGCTACACCTTC
.	TRBV28	TRBJ2-7	CASSLGRGNYEQYF	TGTGCCAGCAGTTTGGGGCGGGGCAACTACGAGCAGTACTTC
TRBD1	TRBV19	TRBJ2-7	CASSTMGQPPYEQYF	TGTGCCAGTAGTACAATGGGACAGCCACCCTACGAGCAGTACTTC
TRBD1	TRBV19	TRBJ1-4	CASSEGASEKLFF	TGTGCCAGTAGCGAGGGGGCAAGTGAAAAACTGTTTTTT
.	TRBV5-6	TRBJ2-2	CASTRRQWNTGELFF	TGTGCCAGCACGAGGAGACAGTGGAACACCGGGGAGCTGTTTTTT
.	TRBV5-1	TRBJ2-7	CASSQTGYPEQYF	TGCGCCAGCAGCCAGACAGGTTACCCCGAGCAGTACTTC
TRBD1	TRBV10-1	TRBJ2-1	CASSETGQGIDEQFF	TGCGCCAGCAGTGAGACTGGACAGGGAATCGATGAGCAGTTCTTC
TRBD1	TRBV10-1	TRBJ2-1	CASSVGTVNNEQFF	TGCGCCAGCAGTGTCGGGACAGTTAACAATGAGCAGTTCTTC
.	TRBV10-1	TRBJ2-5	CASSPGGQRETQYF	TGCGCCAGCAGTCCGGGGGGCCAGAGGGAGACCCAGTACTTC
TRBD2	TRBV4-2	TRBJ2-3	CASSQDWLAAGTDTQYF	TGTGCCAGCAGCCAAGATTGGCTGGCAGCGGGGACAGATACGCAGTATTTT
.	TRBV30	TRBJ2-3	CAYTGGPADTQYF	TGTGCCTACACCGGGGGGCCGGCAGATACGCAGTATTTT
.	TRBV28	TRBJ1-1	CASSLSWGGNTEAFF	TGTGCCAGCAGTTTATCGTGGGGGGGGAACACTGAAGCTTTCTTT
.	TRBV4-1	TRBJ2-1	CASSQDQGGSYNEQFF	TGCGCCAGCAGCCAAGATCAGGGGGGATCCTACAATGAGCAGTTCTTC
TRBD2	TRBV27	TRBJ2-7	CASSLRAGGPFYEQYF	TGTGCCAGCAGTTTACGAGCGGGGGGTCCCTTTTACGAGCAGTACTTC
TRBD2	TRBV6-4	TRBJ2-3	CASSDGAGGPDTQYF	TGTGCCAGCAGTGACGGCGCGGGGGGGCCAGATACGCAGTATTTT
.	TRBV4-1	TRBJ2-3	CASSHSGRTTDTQYF	TGCGCCAGCAGCCATTCAGGGCGAACCACAGATACGCAGTATTTT
TRBD1	TRBV7-9	TRBJ1-5	CASSSDRGANPSIAQHF	TGTGCCAGCAGCTCGGACAGGGGAGCTAATCCTTCCATCGCCCAGCATTTT
.	TRBV6-5	TRBJ2-7	CASSYSYDSSYEQYF	TGTGCCAGCAGTTACTCGTATGACAGTTCCTACGAGCAGTACTTC
.	TRBV10-2	TRBJ1-6	CASSFGRGVEGTLHF	TGCGCCAGCAGTTTCGGACGGGGGGTTGAAGGGACCCTCCACTTT
TRBD2	TRBV4-1	TRBJ2-5	CASSPSERGVEKTQYF	TGCGCCAGCAGCCCTTCGGAGCGGGGGGTAGAAAAGACCCAGTACTTC
.	TRBV7-2	TRBJ1-2	CASSLPTEFTPFYTF	TGTGCCAGCAGCTTGCCGACAGAGTTTACCCCTTTCTACACCTTC
.	TRBV10-3	TRBJ2-1	CAISESRDTRFF	TGTGCCATCAGTGAGTCGAGGGACACCCGGTTCTTC
TRBD1	TRBV29-1	TRBJ1-2	CSVDRKDRPLYGYTF	TGCAGCGTTGATCGGAAGGACAGGCCGCTCTATGGCTACACCTTC
.	TRBV5-1	TRBJ2-3	CASSFAGVGTDTQYF	TGCGCCAGCAGCTTTGCAGGGGTGGGAACAGATACGCAGTATTTT
.	TRBV4-1	TRBJ2-5	CASSQLLAVKETQYF	TGCGCCAGCAGCCAACTTCTGGCAGTCAAAGAGACCCAGTACTTC
TRBD1	TRBV6-6	TRBJ2-5	CASSSATGVSETQYF	TGTGCCAGCAGTTCGGCGACAGGGGTCTCAGAGACCCAGTACTTC
TRBD1	TRBV30	TRBJ1-5	CTWSPRGGRQPQHF	TGTACCTGGAGTCCACGAGGGGGCCGTCAGCCCCAGCATTTT